One sample yielded the 23 T cell receptor beta chains listed below, sequenced in a study of shared clonotypes between healthy human individuals (dated by TCRdb to about 2020). The library was generated by the immunoSEQ multiplex PCR assay. Held by TCRdb, this immuneACCESS table contains in-frame sequences only and omits some clones. Under half of the omission traces to an unresolved V gene where checked; the cause of the rest is unknown. Across this sample there are 2 million to 2.5 million clones, with roughly 94% seen only once. Roughly 0.13% of the sample rests with the top ten. The sample was naive CD4+ T cells sorted from blood. This specimen's cell subset or site label, per the study, means: CD45RA+ positively selected. The origin of the receptors is a man aged 18-30 years in good health.

The chain is built from TRBV4-1 and TRBJ2-3, with D possibly matching TRBD2 (5 bases). The CDR3 has 19 amino acids. The V gene's germline CDR1 is MGHRA and CDR2 YSYEKL. Trimming took 4 bases from V and 2 from J, leaving 25 bases between them. In DNA form, the CDR3 reads TGCGCCAGCAGCCCTTCTGGGAGCGGCCTATCAGTATTCACAGATACGCAGTATTTT. Translating gives CASSPSGSGLSVFTDTQYF.

V and J are TRBV30 and TRBJ1-5, with 7 positions matching TRBD1. The germline CDR1 and CDR2 sequences are GTSNPN and SVGIG (reference sequence). Unmatched junction bases numbered 5, after V lost 3 bases and J lost 0 bases. The CDR3 has 15 amino acids. The CDR3, as DNA: TGTGCCTGGAGCGAACAGGGGAGTAGCAATCAGCCCCAGCATTTT. This gives the protein CAWSEQGSSNQPQHF.

The chain has TRBV6-5 and TRBJ1-5; D call uncertain. The V end was cut by 2 bases, the J end by 7 bases, with 15 bases between. The CDR3 has 15 amino acids. Germline V gives CDR1 MNHEY, CDR2 SVGAGI. CDR3 nucleotides: TGTGCCAGCAGTTACCGGCCACCTAATCAACAGCCCCAGCATTTT. Its protein product is CASSYRPPNQQPQHF.

V usage is TRBV5-4 and J usage is TRBJ2-1; 7 positions agree with TRBD2. CDR1 SGHNT and CDR2 YYREEE come from the germline V gene (reference sequence). The trim removed 5 bases at V and 2 bases at J, leaving 7 bases unmatched. This CDR3 contains 15 residues. CDR3 amino acids: CASSRTSEAYNEQFF. CDR3 coding DNA: TGTGCCAGCAGTAGGACTAGTGAGGCCTACAATGAGCAGTTCTTC.

The genes are TRBV28 and TRBJ1-2, with D hard to call. Germline V gene lookup returns CDR1 MDHEN and CDR2 SYDVKM. There are 13 residues in the CDR3. The V end was cut by 6 bases, the J end by 2 bases, with 10 bases between. Here the CDR3 reads CASREGKNYGYTF. In DNA form, the CDR3 reads TGTGCCAGCAGGGAGGGCAAGAACTATGGCTACACCTTC.

The chain carries TRBV6-4 and TRBJ2-1; D tentatively fits TRBD1 or TRBD2 (5 bases each). Deletions cut 4 bases from V and 7 bases from J, with 17 bases between. Germline assignment: CDR1 MRHNA and CDR2 SNTAGT. The CDR3 sequence is 15 residues long. In DNA form, the CDR3 reads TGTGCCAGCAGTGTGACGGGATTGGGGGTGAATGAGCAGTTCTTC. It is translated as CASSVTGLGVNEQFF.

V and J are TRBV4-1 and TRBJ2-3; 7 nucleotides line up with TRBD2. The germline gives CDR1 MGHRA, CDR2 YSYEKL. The V segment lost 11 bases and the J segment 1 base; nucleotides outside the gene matches: 9. The CDR3 loop spans 14 amino acids. The CDR3 DNA sequence: TGCGCCTCAGCCCGGCTAGCGGGCACAGATACGCAGTATTTT. This translates into CASARLAGTDTQYF.

Notes on this clone: A read error may be the cause here, since a much bigger clone is one base away. Other DNA sequences in the same sample also yield this CDR3. V usage is TRBV7-8 and J usage is TRBJ2-5; D unclear. The ends were cut back, 3 bases at V and 4 bases at J, with 3 bases in the middle. Germline V gives CDR1 SGHVS, CDR2 FQNEAQ. The CDR3 length is 11 residues. Written as DNA, the CDR3 is TGTGCCAGCAGCTTTGGAGAGACCCAGTACTTC. This sequence encodes CASSFGETQYF.

Here the CDR3 DNA reads TGTGCCAGCAGTACCAGCGACGAGCAGTACTTC. Its protein product is CASSTSDEQYF. V and J are TRBV6-1 and TRBJ2-7; D not certain. CDR1 and CDR2 (germline): MNHNS, SASEGT. Trimming took 5 bases from V and 5 from J, leaving 7 bases between them. This CDR3 comprises 11 residues.

The chain couples TRBV7-2 to TRBJ2-1; 13 bases are shared with TRBD2. This CDR3 comprises 15 residues. V lost 4 bases, J lost 8 bases, and 5 bases stayed unmatched. CDR1 is SGHTA, CDR2 FQGNSA, per germline. This CDR3 is CASSSGLAGVYEQFF. The CDR3 bases are TGTGCCAGCAGCTCCGGACTAGCGGGAGTGTATGAGCAGTTCTTC.

This clone appeared a single time. The gene calls are TRBV5-1 and TRBJ2-1; D remains unclear. V gave up 4 bases and J gave up 5 bases, with 7 bases separating them. The CDR3 runs to 12 residues. Germline CDR1 reads SGHRS; CDR2 reads YFSETQ. The CDR3 coding sequence is TGCGCCAGCAGCCCAGGAAACAATGAGCAGTTCTTC. Its protein is CASSPGNNEQFF.

V is TRBV5-1 and J is TRBJ1-1; TRBD1 is a possible D gene (6 bases). Germline CDR1 SGHRS, CDR2 YFSETQ. V dropped 6 bases and J dropped 0 bases, with 9 bases sitting between them. CDR3 length: 13 residues. The CDR3: CASNRDLNTEAFF. The CDR3 DNA is TGCGCCAGCAACAGGGACCTGAACACTGAAGCTTTCTTT.

The chain recombines TRBV10-3 with TRBJ2-3; the D gene is possibly TRBD1 (6 bases). The germline V and J ends were trimmed by 0 bases and 4 bases, with 11 bases remaining between them. CDR3 length: 15 residues. Per germline, CDR1 ENHRY and CDR2 SYGVKD. The CDR3 is CAISESQGSPDTQYF. Here the CDR3 DNA reads TGTGCCATCAGTGAGTCACAGGGAAGTCCAGATACGCAGTATTTT.

The J gene is TRBJ2-7, the V gene TRBV15, with D perhaps matching TRBD1 or TRBD2 (5 bases each). The CDR3 consists of 17 residues. Between the trimmed V and J ends, which lost 0 bases and 2 bases, there was a span of 17 bases. Germline V lookup: CDR1 LNHNV, CDR2 YYDKDF (reference sequence). The CDR3 spells CATSRDPYGAEAYEQYF. The CDR3, as DNA: TGTGCCACCAGCAGAGATCCCTACGGGGCGGAGGCCTACGAGCAGTACTTC.

The chain joins TRBV5-3 to TRBJ2-5; D unresolved. TRBV5-3 is classed as an ORF, of uncertain function. The V end was cut by 1 base, the J end by 4 bases, with 2 bases between. The CDR3 has 11 amino acids. The CDR3 coding sequence is TGTGCCAGAAGCTTGATAGAGACCCAGTACTTC. Translation gives CARSLIETQYF.

The chain uses TRBV5-4 and TRBJ2-6; no definite D call. CDR1 and CDR2 (germline): SGHNT, YYREEE (reference sequence). This CDR3 contains 16 residues. The V end lost 2 bases, the J end lost 0 bases, and 9 bases lay between the germline ends. The CDR3 bases are TGTGCCAGCAGCTTAAGATCACGCTCTGGGGCCAACGTCCTGACTTTC. This gives the protein CASSLRSRSGANVLTF. Using reference TRBV5-4 and TRBJ2-6 for the parts outside the CDR3, the full variable domain is ETGVTQSPTHLIKTRGQQVTLRCSSQSGHNTVSWYQQALGQGPQFIFQYYREEENGRGNFPPRFSGLQFPNYSSELNVNALELDDSALYLCASSLRSRSGANVLTFGAGSRLTVL.

V is TRBV4-1 and J is TRBJ2-7; TRBD1 might be the D (5 bases). Trimming stripped 2 bases from V and 6 bases from J, with 23 bases between. The CDR3 totals 17 residues. The V gene's germline CDR1 is MGHRA and CDR2 YSYEKL. As DNA, the CDR3 is TGCGCCAGCAGCCAACAAACCCCCGAGGCAGGGCAATTCGAGCAGTACTTC. Translating gives CASSQQTPEAGQFEQYF.

This chain uses TRBV7-9 with TRBJ1-2, with 7 bases identical to TRBD1. Trimming cost V 5 bases and J 3 bases; bases outside gene matches: 9. This CDR3 contains 15 residues. Germline V lookup: CDR1 SEHNR, CDR2 FQNEAQ (reference sequence). In nucleotides, the CDR3 is TGTGCCAGCAGCCCGCCGACAGGGATCGACTATGGCTACACCTTC. Its protein is CASSPPTGIDYGYTF.

This clone was seen just once. At the DNA level, this CDR3 is encoded by other sequences in the same sample as well. The V and J genes are TRBV5-1 and TRBJ1-1; TRBD1 is a possible D gene (5 bases). The CDR3 is 15 amino acids. The V gene lost 2 bases and the J gene lost 1 base, with 12 bases spanning the gap. The V gene's germline CDR1 is SGHRS and CDR2 YFSETQ. CDR3 residues: CASSLGGQGNTEAFF. The CDR3 nucleotides read TGCGCCAGCAGCTTAGGTGGCCAGGGGAACACTGAAGCTTTCTTT.

The rearrangement joins TRBV7-9 to TRBJ2-7; D gene ambiguous. The CDR3 is made up of 12 amino acids. Germline assignment: CDR1 SEHNR and CDR2 FQNEAQ (reference sequence). With 5 bases removed from V and 5 bases from J, the gap between germline ends came to 10 bases. The chain's CDR3 is CASSDPRDEQYF. The CDR3 nucleotides read TGTGCCAGCAGCGATCCTAGGGACGAGCAGTACTTC.

V gene TRBV28 combines with J gene TRBJ1-6; D is unresolved. Germline CDR1 MDHEN, CDR2 SYDVKM. The ends were cut back, 5 bases at V and 11 bases at J, with 10 bases in the middle. The CDR3 loop spans 12 amino acids. CDR3 amino acids: CASSMGIAPLHF. In DNA, the CDR3 is TGTGCCAGCAGTATGGGTATAGCACCCCTCCACTTT.

This clone showed up just once. The chain carries TRBV9 and TRBJ2-7; D remains ambiguous. V lost 2 bases and J 0 bases, leaving 6 bases between the germline ends. Per the germline V gene, CDR1 is SGDLS and CDR2 is YYNGEE. The CDR3 length is 13 residues. This CDR3 is CASSVGYSYEQYF. The DNA for the CDR3 is TGTGCCAGCAGCGTTGGGTACTCCTACGAGCAGTACTTC.

DNA for the CDR3: TGTGCCAGCAGTCACGACCCCCCGGGGAGTTCACCCCTCCACTTT. This gives the protein CASSHDPPGSSPLHF. This chain joins TRBV28 and TRBJ1-6, with D uncertain. The CDR3 is made up of 15 amino acids. Trimming stripped 5 bases from V and 9 bases from J, with 17 bases between. The V gene's germline CDR1 is MDHEN and CDR2 SYDVKM. Filled out from reference TRBV28 and TRBJ1-6, the complete variable domain reads DVKVTQSSRYLVKRTGEKVFLECVQDMDHENMFWYRQDPGLGLRLIYFSYDVKMKEKGDIPEGYSVSREKKERFSLILESASTNQTSMYLCASSHDPPGSSPLHFGNGTRLTVT.